The T cell receptor (beta chain) described here comes from a study of shared clonotypes between healthy human individuals. Broader study findings: Several donors held approximately 4.6% of naive CD4 clonotypes in common.

This clone was picked up many times. What it recognizes is unknown. The authors loaded 150 to 250 ng DNA, around 32,000 T cell genomes, into sorted-subset replicate PCRs. The table came from immunoSEQ multiplex PCR; TCRdb's copy has only in-frame clones and leaves some out. The repertoire holds some 1,100,000 clones, around 82% seen once, with more than 0.5% in the top ten. The sequenced material came from memory CD4+ T cells from PBMCs. The subset is: CD45RA-negative fraction. This receptor was obtained from a man aged 18 to 29 in good health. Some clones in this sample may be carry-over from other donors' samples.

The CDR3 sequence: CASSPRGNTGELFF. The DNA of the CDR3 is TGTGCCAGCAGCCCACGGGGAAACACCGGGGAGCTGTTTTTT. V is TRBV28 and J is TRBJ2-2; D is possibly TRBD2 (5 bases). Deletions cut 6 bases from V and 2 bases from J, with 10 bases between. The germline V gene has CDR1 MDHEN and CDR2 SYDVKM. CDR3 length: 14 residues.